This T cell receptor (beta chain) was found in a study of cytomegalovirus exposure and HLA in healthy donors. General study points: What TCR beta sequences reportedly achieved was accurate prediction of HLA-A and HLA-B alleles in most subjects. It was only CMV serostatus that was available as immune exposure information. Reportedly, diagnosis of cytomegalovirus status by the classifier showed high specificity and sensitivity.

13 Jbeta primers and 60 Vbeta primers were used for the PCR. Methods used by the authors: A follow-up analysis tallied 73 million or so unique TCR beta chains, roughly 11 million shared. Clones were sequenced by immunoSEQ multiplex PCR, and TCRdb holds only the in-frame ones, with some missing. Clonal size and the V and J genes are those of that table, whereas D and trimming came from the DNA. The data show about 160,000 clones, 80% seen once. Germline CDR1 reads SGHNT; CDR2 reads YENEEA. CDR3 length: 15 residues. The V and J ends lost 3 bases and 6 bases respectively, with 18 bases between them. Points on this clone: The antigen is unknown.

This receptor was taken from a male donor in good health and CMV-seropositive. The source material was PBMCs. J is TRBJ2-7 and V is TRBV11-3; tentatively, D is TRBD2 (5 bases). Here the CDR3 DNA reads TGTGCCAGCAGCTTCAGCGGACGATCCGGCAGCGAGCAGTACTTC. This codes for CASSFSGRSGSEQYF.